This TCR beta chain was recovered during a study of T cell responses to AZD1222 COVID-19 vaccine. Regarding this clone: The target antigen is unknown.

Study results and limitations: The donor cohort was predominantly white British with a female majority, and clonal diversity may have been underestimated. Spike-wide vaccine-associated CD4 TCRs dominated at 160-218 and 743-854. Spike-specific TCR breadth and depth grew following two AZD1222 doses.

The V and J ends lost 4 bases and 4 bases, in that order; junction bases with no gene match: 10. This CDR3 spans 16 amino acids. Germline-derived CDR1 and CDR2 are SGHRS and YFSETQ. The data were produced by immunoSEQ multiplex PCR, yet TCRdb's version contains in-frame clones alone and is incomplete. The table has around 180,000 clones, 87% seen once; the top ten hold about 3%. The source material was peripheral blood, sampled on day 0 of MenACWY control vaccination. The TCR was taken from an adult in good health. The chain has TRBV5-1 and TRBJ2-1; 8 positions agree with TRBD1. CDR3 sequence reads: CASSPGGLSGYNEQFF. Written as DNA, the CDR3 is TGCGCCAGCAGCCCAGGGGGCCTTAGCGGTTACAATGAGCAGTTCTTC.